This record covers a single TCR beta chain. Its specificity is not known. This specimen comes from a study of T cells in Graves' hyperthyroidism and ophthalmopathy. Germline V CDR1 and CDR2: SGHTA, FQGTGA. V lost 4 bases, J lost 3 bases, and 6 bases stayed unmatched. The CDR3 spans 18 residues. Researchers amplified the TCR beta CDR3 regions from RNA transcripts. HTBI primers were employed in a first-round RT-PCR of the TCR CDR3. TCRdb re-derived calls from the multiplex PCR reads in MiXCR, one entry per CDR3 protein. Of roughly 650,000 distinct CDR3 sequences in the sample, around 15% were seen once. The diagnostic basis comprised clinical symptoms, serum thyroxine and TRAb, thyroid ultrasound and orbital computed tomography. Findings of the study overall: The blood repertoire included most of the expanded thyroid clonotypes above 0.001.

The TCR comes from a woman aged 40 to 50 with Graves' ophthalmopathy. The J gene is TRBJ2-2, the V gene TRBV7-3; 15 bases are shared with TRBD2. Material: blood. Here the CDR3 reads CASSSSGTSGRYTGELFF. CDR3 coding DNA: TGTGCCAGCAGCTCCTCCGGGACTAGCGGGAGGTACACCGGGGAGCTGTTTTTT. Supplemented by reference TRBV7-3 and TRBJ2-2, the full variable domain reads GAGVSQTPSNKVTEKGKYVELRCDPISGHTALYWYRQSLGQGPEFLIYFQGTGAADDSGLPNDRFFAVRPEGSVSTLKIQRTERGDSAVYLCASSSSGTSGRYTGELFFGEGSRLTVL.